One sample yielded the 5 T cell receptor beta chains listed below, sequenced in a study of OX40 agonist ivuxolimab in advanced cancers. TCRdb keeps only in-frame clones here, not all; method: immunoSEQ multiplex PCR. The table has about 75,000 clones, roughly nine tenths seen once. This specimen consisted of CD4+ or CD8+ T cells sorted from blood, obtained in a trial of the OX40 agonist ivuxolimab. The receptor source for this set is an adult with an advanced solid tumor such as melanoma, head and neck, liver or kidney cancer.

The chain recombines TRBV6-6 with TRBJ2-5; D is uncertain. From germline, CDR1 is MNHNY and CDR2 SVGAGI (reference sequence). V was trimmed by 5 bases and J by 5 bases, leaving 15 bases between them. The CDR3 length is 14 residues. This CDR3 reads CASSLSALGETQYF. Written as DNA, the CDR3 is TGTGCCAGCAGTCTCTCGGCCTTGGGGGAGACCCAGTACTTC.

V gene TRBV10-3 combines with J gene TRBJ1-2; 9 bases are shared with TRBD1. Germline V gives CDR1 ENHRY, CDR2 SYGVKD. The V gene end was trimmed by 2 bases and the J gene end by 3 bases; junction bases not matched to a gene: 7. The CDR3 length is 16 residues. CDR3: CAISEKRDREYYGYTF. As DNA, the CDR3 is TGTGCCATCAGTGAGAAGCGGGACAGGGAATACTATGGCTACACCTTC.

V gene TRBV29-1 combines with J gene TRBJ1-2; TRBD1 is a possible D gene (5 bases). V was clipped by 4 bases and J by 8 bases, with 11 bases between them. The germline V gene has CDR1 SQVTM and CDR2 ANQGSEA. This CDR3 contains 11 residues. The DNA for the CDR3 is TGCAGCGTTGGGGACGGGGCCGGCTACACCTTC. This gives the protein CSVGDGAGYTF.

A few counts support this clone. The chain links TRBV5-1 to TRBJ1-1; the D gene is possibly TRBD1 (5 bases). The CDR3 consists of 13 residues. The ends were cut back, 5 bases at V and 0 bases at J, with 8 bases in the middle. Germline V gene sequence: CDR1 SGHRS, CDR2 YFSETQ. Written as DNA, the CDR3 is TGCGCCAGCAGGACAGAAATGAACACTGAAGCTTTCTTT. Protein sequence: CASRTEMNTEAFF. Full variable domain (remainder filled in from reference TRBV5-1 and TRBJ1-1): KAGVTQTPRYLIKTRGQQVTLSCSPISGHRSVSWYQQTPGQGLQFLFEYFSETQRNKGNFPGRFSGRQFSNSRSEMNVSTLELGDSALYLCASRTEMNTEAFFGQGTRLTVV.

The chain has TRBV7-3 and TRBJ2-2; TRBD1 agrees at 7 bases. Per the germline V gene, CDR1 is SGHTA and CDR2 is FQGTGA. V lost 7 bases to trimming and J lost 6 bases; unmatched junction nucleotides: 5. The CDR3 sequence is 13 residues long. The CDR3 DNA is TGTGCCAGCATACAGGGGACCTCCGGGGAGCTGTTTTTT. Encoded protein: CASIQGTSGELFF.